The T cell receptor (beta chain) described here comes from a study of cytomegalovirus exposure and HLA in healthy donors. Overall study findings and caveats: Confirmation was obtained in vitro that a few CMV-associated chains are specific for CMV antigens.

In the case of this clone: Its specificity is not known.

Primers: 60 Vbeta forward and 13 Jbeta reverse. Repertoires were generated with immunoSEQ multiplex PCR, while TCRdb's copy carries only in-frame clones and drops some. The sample records about 150,000 clones, about 85% being singletons. Trimming removed 1 base at V and 2 bases at J, with 14 bases between. Germline lookup yields CDR1 SGHVS and CDR2 FNYEAQ. The CDR3 is 16 amino acids. The chain is built from TRBV7-6 and TRBJ1-1, with D perhaps TRBD1 (5 bases). Sequencing input: PBMCs. The TCR comes from a boy between 2 and 10 years old in good health and CMV-seronegative. CDR3 sequence: CASSLGGGLSNTEAFF. For the CDR3, the DNA is TGTGCCAGCAGCTTAGGCGGGGGTTTGAGTAACACTGAAGCTTTCTTT.